In this sample, the clone carrying this TCR beta chain is medium-sized (0.01 to 0.1%). Its target is not known. These data are taken from a study of identical twins. Trimming stripped 4 bases from V and 3 bases from J, with 9 bases between. This CDR3 has 14 amino acids. Using its own MiXCR run on the 5' RACE reads, TCRdb lists one record per CDR3 protein. The sample contains about 210,000 distinct CDR3 sequences, around a tenth of which appear only once. Overall study results and limits: A cross-sectional statistical analysis, not follow-up of the same donors, supported the conclusions. An excess of low generation probability was shown by twin-shared out-of-frame alpha sequences.

The chain employs TRBV12-3 or TRBV12-4 and TRBJ1-4; no clear D. The source material was memory (CD45RO+) T cells sorted from blood. The receptor was isolated from a woman aged 18-29 years in good health. The CDR3 DNA is TGTGCCAGCAGTTCCTCCTGGTCTAATGAAAAACTGTTTTTT. Amino acid sequence: CASSSSWSNEKLFF.